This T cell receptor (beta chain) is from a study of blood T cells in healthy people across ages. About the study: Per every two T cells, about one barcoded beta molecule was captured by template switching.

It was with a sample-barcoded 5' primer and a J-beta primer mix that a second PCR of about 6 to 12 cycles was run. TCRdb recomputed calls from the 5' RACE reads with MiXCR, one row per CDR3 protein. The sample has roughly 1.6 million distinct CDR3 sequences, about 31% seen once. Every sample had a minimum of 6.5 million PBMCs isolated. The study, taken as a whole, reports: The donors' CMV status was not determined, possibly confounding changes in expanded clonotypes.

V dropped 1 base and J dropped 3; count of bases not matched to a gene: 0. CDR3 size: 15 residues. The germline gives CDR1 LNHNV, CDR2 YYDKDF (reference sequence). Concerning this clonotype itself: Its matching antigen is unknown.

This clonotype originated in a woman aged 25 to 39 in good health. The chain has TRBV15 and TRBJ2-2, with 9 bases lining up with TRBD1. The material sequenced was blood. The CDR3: CATSRGTGDTGELFF. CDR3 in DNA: TGTGCCACCAGCAGAGGGACAGGGGACACCGGGGAGCTGTTTTTT.